This TCR beta chain derives from a study of T cells in tuberculosis. As for the study in general: In South Africa, adults with active tuberculosis were compared with IGRA-negative and latently infected IGRA-positive adolescents.

Losses at the gene ends were 4 bases for V and 4 bases for J; bases not matched to a gene: 6. The CDR3 length is 16 residues. Per the germline V gene, CDR1 is SGHRS and CDR2 is YFSETQ. Study results and limitations: Selection depended on which cryopreserved specimens were available. Active tuberculosis patients had shorter CDR3-alpha; the beta difference was nonsignificant.

As concerns this clone: Its antigen is undetermined.

Produced via immunoSEQ multiplex PCR; TCRdb's table is partial and in-frame only. The table lists approximately 30,000 clones, 91% of them singletons, with 2% to 2.5% in the top ten. This receptor was obtained from a donor aged 10-35 years with latent tuberculosis or without tuberculosis infection. The specimen was PBMCs. The chain recombines TRBV5-1 with TRBJ2-2; 11 nucleotides match TRBD1. Here the CDR3 reads CASSETGTGGTGELFF. The CDR3 region has the DNA TGCGCCAGCAGCGAAACCGGGACAGGGGGCACCGGGGAGCTGTTTTTT.